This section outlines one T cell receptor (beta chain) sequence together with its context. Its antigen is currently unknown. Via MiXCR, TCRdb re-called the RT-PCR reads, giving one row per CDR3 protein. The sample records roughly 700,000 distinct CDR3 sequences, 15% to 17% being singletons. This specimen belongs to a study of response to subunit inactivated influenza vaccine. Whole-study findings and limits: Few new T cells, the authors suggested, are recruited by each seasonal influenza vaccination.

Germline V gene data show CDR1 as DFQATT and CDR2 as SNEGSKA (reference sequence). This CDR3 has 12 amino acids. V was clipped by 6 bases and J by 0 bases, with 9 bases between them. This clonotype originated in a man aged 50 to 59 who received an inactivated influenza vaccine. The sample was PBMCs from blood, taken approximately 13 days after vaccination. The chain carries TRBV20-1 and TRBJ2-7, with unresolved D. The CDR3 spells CSAPSSSYEQYF. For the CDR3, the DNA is TGCAGTGCACCCTCAAGCTCCTACGAGCAGTACTTC.